The rows below give T cell receptor beta chains drawn from one sample of a study of T-cell memory formation after mild COVID-19. Each CDR3 protein gets one entry after TCRdb re-called the 5' RACE reads with MiXCR. The sample has 250,000 to 400,000 distinct CDR3 sequences, roughly 13% seen once. The sample consisted of PBMCs or a T cell subset sorted from them (not recorded which). The receptors stem from a man between 18 and 35 years old who had mild COVID-19 (a few samples of this study predate the infection). Cell type and time point are not known. Both conserved end residues are part of each CDR3. D genes are given only for firm matches. Clone size is stated in some rows and not others, as once, few, many or a class when expanded.

cdr3_aa	cdr3_nt	j_call	clone_size	d_call	v_call
CASSLLAGRTGELFF	TGTGCCAGCAGCCTTCTAGCGGGGCGGACCGGGGAGCTGTTTTTT	TRBJ2-2	.	TRBD2	TRBV11-2
CASSSKDSYNSPLHF	TGTGCCAGCAGCTCCAAGGACAGTTATAATTCACCCCTCCACTTT	TRBJ1-6	.	.	TRBV7-8
CASRPSWGKDYGYTF	TGTGCCAGCCGACCTTCATGGGGAAAGGACTATGGCTACACCTTC	TRBJ1-2	few	.	TRBV6-5
CGAGESYEQYF	TGTGGCGCGGGGGAGAGTTACGAGCAGTACTTC	TRBJ2-7	many	TRBD2	TRBV30
CASSFTPSGGTDTQYF	TGTGCCAGCAGCTTTACACCTAGCGGGGGCACAGATACGCAGTATTTT	TRBJ2-3	.	TRBD2	TRBV7-3
CASSLWTASGANVLTF	TGTGCCAGCAGCTTATGGACAGCCTCTGGGGCCAACGTCCTGACTTTC	TRBJ2-6	few	.	TRBV11-3
CASSVQVEETQYF	TGCGCCAGCAGCGTTCAGGTGGAAGAGACCCAGTACTTC	TRBJ2-5	few	.	TRBV5-1
CASSVAAGIGSGQETQYF	TGTGCCAGCAGCGTAGCTGCGGGGATTGGTTCTGGCCAAGAGACCCAGTACTTC	TRBJ2-5	.	.	TRBV9
CASSQDRDRNTEAFF	TGCGCCAGCAGCCAGGACAGGGATAGGAACACTGAAGCTTTCTTT	TRBJ1-1	few	TRBD1	TRBV4-1
CASSPRDRGRREQFF	TGTGCCAGCAGTCCCCGGGACAGGGGGCGCCGGGAGCAGTTCTTC	TRBJ2-1	.	TRBD1	TRBV6-2/TRBV6-3
CATSGQNTDTQYF	TGTGCCACGTCGGGACAGAACACAGATACGCAGTATTTT	TRBJ2-3	.	TRBD1	TRBV19
CASSTGWGNGYTF	TGCGCCAGCAGCACGGGATGGGGGAACGGCTACACCTTC	TRBJ1-2	.	.	TRBV5-1
CASSPEGGAAQAFF	TGTGCCAGCAGCCCTGAAGGGGGGGCCGCCCAAGCTTTCTTT	TRBJ1-1	.	.	TRBV7-2
CASSYSGAATEAFF	TGTGCCAGCAGTTACTCCGGGGCCGCGACTGAAGCTTTCTTT	TRBJ1-1	.	.	TRBV6-5
CASSLVPEQTYEQYF	TGCGCCAGCAGCTTGGTCCCCGAGCAGACCTACGAGCAGTACTTC	TRBJ2-7	few	.	TRBV5-1
CASRPTGTYGYTF	TGTGCCAGCAGGCCGACGGGGACCTATGGCTACACCTTC	TRBJ1-2	few	.	TRBV11-2
CASSSVGGYSNQPQHF	TGTGCCAGCAGTTCAGTGGGGGGGTACAGCAATCAGCCCCAGCATTTT	TRBJ1-5	.	.	TRBV6-5
CASIGDPRNEQFF	TGCGCCAGCATTGGGGACCCGAGAAATGAGCAGTTCTTC	TRBJ2-1	few	.	TRBV5-1
CASSFSAQLWLGYTF	TGTGCCAGCAGTTTTTCCGCCCAGTTGTGGTTAGGCTACACCTTC	TRBJ1-2	.	.	TRBV27
CASRAGLAEETQYF	TGTGCCAGCAGAGCCGGACTAGCGGAAGAGACCCAGTACTTC	TRBJ2-5	.	TRBD2	TRBV7-9
CASSQDRGLLYGYTF	TGTGCCAGCAGCCAAGACAGGGGGCTCTTGTATGGCTACACCTTC	TRBJ1-2	.	TRBD1	TRBV3-1
CASSLDKQGAWDTEAFF	TGTGCCAGCAGCTTAGATAAACAGGGGGCTTGGGACACTGAAGCTTTCTTT	TRBJ1-1	few	TRBD1	TRBV11-2
CASSPRQGRSPLHF	TGTGCCAGCAGCCCTCGACAGGGGAGGTCACCCCTCCACTTT	TRBJ1-6	.	TRBD1	TRBV7-2
CASREPGQGRMLF	TGTGCCAGCAGGGAACCGGGACAGGGACGAATGCTCTTT	TRBJ1-1	.	TRBD1	TRBV25-1
CASSRTYSSYEQYF	TGTGCCAGTAGTCGGACCTACAGCTCCTACGAGCAGTACTTC	TRBJ2-7	many	.	TRBV19
CASSYGDTQYF	TGTGCCAGCAGCTACGGAGATACGCAGTATTTT	TRBJ2-3	many	.	TRBV7-2
CASRTTGGTYEQYF	TGTGCCAGCAGGACTACAGGGGGGACCTACGAGCAGTACTTC	TRBJ2-7	.	TRBD1	TRBV6-2/TRBV6-3
CASSLVGTATGELFF	TGCGCCAGCAGCTTGGTCGGGACAGCCACCGGGGAGCTGTTTTTT	TRBJ2-2	.	TRBD1	TRBV5-1
CASSLGGIAGEETQYF	TGTGCTAGCAGCTTAGGCGGGATAGCGGGGGAAGAGACCCAGTACTTC	TRBJ2-5	few	TRBD2	TRBV7-7
CASHGWDPNEQFF	TGTGCCTCCCACGGGTGGGATCCAAATGAGCAGTTCTTC	TRBJ2-1	.	.	TRBV19
CASSSPDRVLTDTQYF	TGTGCCAGCAGTTCCCCGGACAGGGTGTTAACAGATACGCAGTATTTT	TRBJ2-3	few	TRBD1	TRBV5-4
CSADDGTLNEQFF	TGCAGTGCCGATGACGGGACCCTGAATGAGCAGTTCTTC	TRBJ2-1	.	.	TRBV20-1
CASSFPRRYEQYF	TGTGCCAGCAGCTTTCCCCGGCGGTACGAGCAGTACTTC	TRBJ2-7	few	.	TRBV7-2
CASSLAARHLLYF	TGTGCCAGCAGCTTAGCGGCCAGACACCTCCTGTACTTC	TRBJ2-7	.	.	TRBV7-2
CRVTSGSYNEQFF	TGCAGAGTTACTAGCGGCTCCTACAATGAGCAGTTCTTC	TRBJ2-1	.	TRBD2	TRBV20-1
CASSFGGSPYEQYF	TGTGCCAGCAGCTTTGGAGGGAGCCCCTACGAGCAGTACTTC	TRBJ2-7	few	.	TRBV7-9
CSVEDGNTGELFF	TGCAGCGTTGAAGACGGCAACACCGGGGAGCTGTTTTTT	TRBJ2-2	few	.	TRBV29-1